The 14 T cell receptor beta chains in this list originate from one sample, sequenced in a study of T cell clonality in common variable immunodeficiency. Clones were sequenced by immunoSEQ multiplex PCR, and TCRdb holds only the in-frame ones, with some missing. The sample contains tens of thousands of clones, none occurring once; 5.4% lies in the top ten. Sample: peripheral blood mononuclear cells. The source is a person between 18 and 70 years old in good health.

This clone has at least ten counts. With the read ending 3 residues before the CDR3 end, the germline J gene is used to fill in that end. This chain connects TRBV5-1 to TRBJ1-2, with TRBD1 as a possible D gene (6 bases). Germline V gives CDR1 SGHRS, CDR2 YFSETQ. Trimming stripped 1 base from V and 3 bases from J, with 10 bases between. The CDR3 extends over 14 amino acids. The CDR3 sequence: CASSLRQADYGYTF. The CDR3 bases that were read are TGCGCCAGCAGCTTGAGACAGGCTGACTATGGC.

In this sample, this clone turned up many times. The read finishes 3 residues shy of the CDR3 end, and the germline J gene is used to complete it. This chain joins TRBV5-1 and TRBJ2-5; 9 bases align to TRBD1. The CDR3 loop spans 16 amino acids. With V trimmed by 4 bases and J by 5 bases, 12 bases remained unmatched. CDR1 and CDR2 from the germline V gene are SGHRS and YFSETQ. CDR3 bases read: TGCGCCAGCAGCGAGGGACAGGGCGACGGGTGGGAGACC. Residues: CASSEGQGDGWET. The complete CDR3 sequence is CASSEGQGDGWETQYF.

There are many counts of this clone. Relative to the germline gene, one junction end is altered; a read error may explain this. With the read ending 3 residues before the CDR3 end, the germline J gene is used to fill in that end. V usage is TRBV20-1 and J usage is TRBJ2-1, with TRBD1 matching over 9 bases. The CDR3 totals 14 residues. CDR1 and CDR2 from the germline V gene are DFQATT and SNEGSKA (reference sequence). CDR3 residues: CSARVDRGYDEQFF. The DNA read from the CDR3 is TGCAGTGCTAGAGTGGACAGGGGCTACGATGAG.

Ten or more counts support this clone. The read finishes 3 residues shy of the CDR3 end, and the germline J gene is used to complete it. The chain uses TRBV19 and TRBJ2-4; perhaps TRBD1 as D (6 bases). The CDR3 runs to 15 residues. Germline CDR1 and CDR2: LNHDA and SQIVND (reference sequence). V lost 6 bases, J lost 0 bases, and 12 bases lay in between. The sequenced CDR3 bases are TGTGCCAGTAGGGAACAGGGTATAGCCAAAAACATT. Its translation is CASREQGIAKNI. The whole CDR3 reads CASREQGIAKNIQYF. Looking up the rest from reference TRBV19 and TRBJ2-4 gives the full variable domain: DGGITQSPKYLFRKEGQNVTLSCEQNLNHDAMYWYRQDPGQGLRLIYYSQIVNDFQKGDIAEGYSVSREKKESFPLTVTSAQKNPTAFYLCASREQGIAKNIQYFGAGTRLSVL.

This clone was seen many times. The read terminates 3 residues before the CDR3 end, so the remaining end is supplied by the germline J gene. V is TRBV5-1 and J is TRBJ2-3, with D perhaps TRBD2 (6 bases). The V and J ends lost 4 bases and 4 bases respectively, with 16 bases between them. CDR3 length: 15 amino acids. Germline V gene sequence: CDR1 SGHRS, CDR2 YFSETQ. The DNA read from the CDR3 is TGCGCCAGCAGCCCGGCCCAGGGAGGCGCAGATACG. It specifies CASSPAQGGADT. The CDR3 in its entirety is CASSPAQGGADTQYF. Variable domain in full (rest from reference TRBV5-1 and TRBJ2-3): KAGVTQTPRYLIKTRGQQVTLSCSPISGHRSVSWYQQTPGQGLQFLFEYFSETQRNKGNFPGRFSGRQFSNSRSEMNVSTLELGDSALYLCASSPAQGGADTQYFGPGTRLTVL.

This clone was counted many times. The CDR3 is cut off 3 residues early in the read; its end comes from the germline J gene. The chain uses TRBV20-1 and TRBJ2-1; a weak D match, TRBD1 (6 bases). The germline CDR1 and CDR2 sequences are DFQATT and SNEGSKA (reference sequence). The CDR3 sequence is 15 residues long. V gave up 1 base and J gave up 4 bases, with 14 bases separating them. The part of the CDR3 DNA that was read is TGCAGTGCTAGAGCCCAGTGGGGGCCTTACAATGAG. Translating gives CSARAQWGPYNE. The entire CDR3 is CSARAQWGPYNEQFF.

This clone was observed at least ten times. The read ends 3 residues shy of where the CDR3 ends; the end is completed using the germline J gene. J is TRBJ1-1 and V is TRBV2, with 7 bases that match TRBD1. J gave up 5 bases and V 7 bases, and 10 bases lay outside the gene matches. CDR1 SNHLY and CDR2 FYNNEI come from the germline V gene. CDR3 length: 14 residues. The sequenced CDR3 bases are TGTGCCAGCAATCTCAGGGGGGTTGGGACTGAA. Translation: CASNLRGVGTE. The entire CDR3 protein is CASNLRGVGTEAFF.

This clone has at least ten counts. With the read ending 3 residues before the CDR3 end, the germline J gene is used to fill in that end. The rearrangement links TRBV19 to TRBJ2-1, with TRBD2 matching 7 bases. CDR1 is LNHDA, CDR2 SQIVND, per germline (reference sequence). The CDR3 covers 15 residues. Unmatched junction bases numbered 12, after V lost 5 bases and J lost 8 bases. CDR3 loop: CASSPPGGSNYEQFF. The CDR3 bases that were read are TGTGCCAGTAGTCCCCCGGGCGGGAGTAACTATGAG.

Ten or more counts support this clone. CDR3 bases read: TGTGCCAGCATCCTGGACAGGGGGTAT. It yields the protein CASILDRGY. The full CDR3 protein is CASILDRGYQYF. The chain carries TRBV7-9 and TRBJ2-4; 10 bases are shared with TRBD1. Read coverage stops 3 residues before the CDR3 terminus; the germline J gene supplies the remainder. This CDR3 is built from 12 residues. Germline-derived CDR1 and CDR2 are SEHNR and FQNEAQ (reference sequence).

Comments on this clone: The read comes to an end 3 residues before the CDR3 does, leaving the germline J gene to fill in the end. The chain joins TRBV11-1 to TRBJ2-7; 8 bases align to TRBD1. The CDR3 length is 15 residues. V was clipped by 0 bases and J by 3 bases; unmatched bases: 4. Germline V CDR1 and CDR2: SGHAT, FQDESV (reference sequence). The sequenced CDR3 bases are TGTGCCAGCAGCTTAGCCCGGACAGGGATCTACGAG. This codes for CASSLARTGIYE. In full, the CDR3 is CASSLARTGIYEQYF.

This clone has at least ten counts. The CDR3 is cut off 3 residues early in the read; its end comes from the germline J gene. The chain uses TRBV7-8 and TRBJ1-5; 7 nucleotides match TRBD1. The CDR3 is 16 amino acids. Germline CDR1 SGHVS, CDR2 FQNEAQ. Trimming took 1 base from V and 2 from J; bases not matched to a gene: 5. The CDR3: CASSLEGARGNQPQHF. CDR3 DNA, as far as it was read: TGTGCCAGCAGCTTAGAGGGGGCAAGGGGCAATCAGCCC.

This clone was seen repeatedly, ten times or more. The read gets to within 3 residues of the CDR3 end, and the germline J gene fills in the rest. The rearrangement joins TRBV30 to TRBJ1-1; 7 bases agree with TRBD1. The germline gives CDR1 GTSNPN, CDR2 SVGIG (reference sequence). Unmatched junction bases numbered 4, after V lost 4 bases and J lost 2 bases. The CDR3 runs 13 residues. The sequenced CDR3 bases are TGTGCCTGGACAGGGGGGTTTAACACTGAA. As protein: CAWTGGFNTE. The full-length CDR3 reads as CAWTGGFNTEAFF.

This clone appeared many times. With the read ending 3 residues before the CDR3 end, the germline J gene is used to fill in that end. V and J are TRBV5-1 and TRBJ2-2; a weak D match, TRBD2 (6 bases). The CDR3 spans 15 residues. Germline V lookup: CDR1 SGHRS, CDR2 YFSETQ. V lost 2 bases, J lost 1 base, and 9 bases lay in between. Incomplete CDR3 DNA: TGCGCCAGCAGCTTTCACGGGGGGAACACCGGGGAG. Amino acid sequence: CASSFHGGNTGE. The entire CDR3 reads CASSFHGGNTGELFF.

In its sample, this clone was seen many times. CDR3: CASSFGWGSNSGNTIYF. The covered CDR3 bases are TGTGCCAGCAGTTTTGGGTGGGGCTCTAACTCTGGAAACACC. The chain is built from TRBV28 and TRBJ1-3, with a weak D call TRBD1 (5 bases). The read terminates 3 residues before the CDR3 end, so the remaining end is supplied by the germline J gene. V was clipped by 3 bases and J by 0 bases, with 15 bases between them. Germline V gene lookup returns CDR1 MDHEN and CDR2 SYDVKM. This CDR3 has 17 amino acids.